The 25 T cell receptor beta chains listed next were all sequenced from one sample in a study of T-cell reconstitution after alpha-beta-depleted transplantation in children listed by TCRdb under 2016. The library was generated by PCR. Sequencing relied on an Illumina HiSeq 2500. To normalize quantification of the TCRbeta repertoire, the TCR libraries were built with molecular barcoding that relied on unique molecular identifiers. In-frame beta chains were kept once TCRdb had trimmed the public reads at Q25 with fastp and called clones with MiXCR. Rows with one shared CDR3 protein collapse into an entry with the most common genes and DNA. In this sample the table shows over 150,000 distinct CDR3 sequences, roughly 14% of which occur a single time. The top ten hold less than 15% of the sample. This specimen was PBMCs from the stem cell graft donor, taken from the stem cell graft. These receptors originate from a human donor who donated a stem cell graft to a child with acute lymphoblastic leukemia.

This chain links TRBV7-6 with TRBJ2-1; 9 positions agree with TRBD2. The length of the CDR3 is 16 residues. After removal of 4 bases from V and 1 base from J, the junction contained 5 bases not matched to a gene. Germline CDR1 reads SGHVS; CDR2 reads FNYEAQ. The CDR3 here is CASSSGLAVSYNEQFF. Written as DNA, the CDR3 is TGTGCCAGCAGCTCGGGACTAGCCGTGTCCTACAATGAGCAGTTCTTC.

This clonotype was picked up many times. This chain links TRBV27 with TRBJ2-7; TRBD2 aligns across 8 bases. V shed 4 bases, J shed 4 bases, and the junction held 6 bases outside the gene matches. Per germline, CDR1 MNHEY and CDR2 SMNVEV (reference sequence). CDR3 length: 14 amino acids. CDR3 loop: CASSSLAVLYEQYF. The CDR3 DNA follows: TGTGCCAGCAGTTCACTAGCGGTATTGTACGAGCAGTACTTC.

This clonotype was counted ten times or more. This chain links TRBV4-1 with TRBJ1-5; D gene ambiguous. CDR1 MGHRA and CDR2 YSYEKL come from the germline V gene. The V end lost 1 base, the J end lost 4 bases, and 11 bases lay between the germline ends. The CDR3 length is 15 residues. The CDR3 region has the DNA TGCGCCAGCAGCCAAGTACAAGGTGGGAATCAGCCCCAGCATTTT. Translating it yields CASSQVQGGNQPQHF.

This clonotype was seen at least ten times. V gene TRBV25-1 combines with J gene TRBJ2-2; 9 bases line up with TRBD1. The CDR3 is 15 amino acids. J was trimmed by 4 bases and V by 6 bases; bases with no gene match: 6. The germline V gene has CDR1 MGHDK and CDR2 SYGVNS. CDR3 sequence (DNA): TGTGCCAGCAGAGGACAGGGGCAGGGCACCGGGGAGCTGTTTTTT. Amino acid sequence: CASRGQGQGTGELFF.

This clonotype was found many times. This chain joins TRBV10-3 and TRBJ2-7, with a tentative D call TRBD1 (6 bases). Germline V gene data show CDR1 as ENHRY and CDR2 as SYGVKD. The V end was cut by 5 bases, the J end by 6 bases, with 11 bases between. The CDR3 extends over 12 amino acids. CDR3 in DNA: TGTGCCATCAGTCGGACAGAAAGCGAGCAGTACTTC. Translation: CAISRTESEQYF.

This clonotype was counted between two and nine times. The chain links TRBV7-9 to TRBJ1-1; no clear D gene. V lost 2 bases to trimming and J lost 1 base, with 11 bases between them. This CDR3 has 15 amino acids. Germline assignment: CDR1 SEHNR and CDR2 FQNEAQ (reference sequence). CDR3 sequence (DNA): TGTGCCAGCAGCTTAATTGGGAGGACGAACACTGAAGCTTTCTTT. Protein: CASSLIGRTNTEAFF. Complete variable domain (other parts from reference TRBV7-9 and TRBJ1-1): DTGVSQNPRHKITKRGQNVTFRCDPISEHNRLYWYRQTLGQGPEFLTYFQNEAQLEKSRLLSDRFSAERPKGSFSTLEIQRTEQGDSAMYLCASSLIGRTNTEAFFGQGTRLTVV.

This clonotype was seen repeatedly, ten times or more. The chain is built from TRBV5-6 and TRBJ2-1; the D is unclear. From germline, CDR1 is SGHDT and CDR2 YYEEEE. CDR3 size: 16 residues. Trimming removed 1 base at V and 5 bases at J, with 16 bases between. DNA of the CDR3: TGTGCCAGCAGCTTGATCGATTGGGCTGGGGACAATGAGCAGTTCTTC. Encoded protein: CASSLIDWAGDNEQFF.

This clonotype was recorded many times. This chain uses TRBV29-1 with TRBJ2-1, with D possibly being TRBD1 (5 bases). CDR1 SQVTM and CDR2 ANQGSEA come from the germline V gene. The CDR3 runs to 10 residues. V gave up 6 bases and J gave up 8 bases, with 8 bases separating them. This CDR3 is CSVKTDEQFF. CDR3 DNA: TGCAGCGTAAAGACAGATGAGCAGTTCTTC.

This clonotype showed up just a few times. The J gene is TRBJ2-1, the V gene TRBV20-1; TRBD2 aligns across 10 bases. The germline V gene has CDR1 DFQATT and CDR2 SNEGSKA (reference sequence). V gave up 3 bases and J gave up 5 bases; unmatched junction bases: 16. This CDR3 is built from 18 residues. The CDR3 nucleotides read TGCAGTGCTAGTAGCCTAGCGGGAGAGAGGGGTATGGACAATGAGCAGTTCTTC. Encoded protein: CSASSLAGERGMDNEQFF.

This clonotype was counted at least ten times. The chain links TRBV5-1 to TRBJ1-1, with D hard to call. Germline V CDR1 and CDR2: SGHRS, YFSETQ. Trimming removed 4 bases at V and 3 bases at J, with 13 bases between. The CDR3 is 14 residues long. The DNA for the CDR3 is TGCGCCAGCAGCCCCCTTCGGGCGTACACTGAAGCTTTCTTT. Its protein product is CASSPLRAYTEAFF.

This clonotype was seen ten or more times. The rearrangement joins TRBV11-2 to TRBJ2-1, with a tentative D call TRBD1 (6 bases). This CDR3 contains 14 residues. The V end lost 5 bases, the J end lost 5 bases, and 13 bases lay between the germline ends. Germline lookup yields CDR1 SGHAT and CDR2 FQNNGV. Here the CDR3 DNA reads TGTGCCAGCAGCGCAGCAGGGGTAAACAATGAGCAGTTCTTC. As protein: CASSAAGVNNEQFF. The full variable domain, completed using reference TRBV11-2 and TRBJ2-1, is EAGVAQSPRYKIIEKRQSVAFWCNPISGHATLYWYQQILGQGPKLLIQFQNNGVVDDSQLPKDRFSAERLKGVDSTLKIQPAKLEDSAVYLCASSAAGVNNEQFFGPGTRLTVL.

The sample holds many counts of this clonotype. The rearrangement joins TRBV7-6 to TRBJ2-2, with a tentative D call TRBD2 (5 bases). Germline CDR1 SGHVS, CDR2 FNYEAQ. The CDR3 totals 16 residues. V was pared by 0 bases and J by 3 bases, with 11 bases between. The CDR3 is CASSLASGEYTGELFF. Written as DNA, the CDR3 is TGTGCCAGCAGCTTAGCCTCCGGGGAATACACCGGGGAGCTGTTTTTT. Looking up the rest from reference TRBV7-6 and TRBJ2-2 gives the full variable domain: GAGVSQSPRYKVTKRGQDVALRCDPISGHVSLYWYRQALGQGPEFLTYFNYEAQQDKSGLPNDRFSAERPEGSISTLTIQRTEQRDSAMYRCASSLASGEYTGELFFGEGSRLTVL.

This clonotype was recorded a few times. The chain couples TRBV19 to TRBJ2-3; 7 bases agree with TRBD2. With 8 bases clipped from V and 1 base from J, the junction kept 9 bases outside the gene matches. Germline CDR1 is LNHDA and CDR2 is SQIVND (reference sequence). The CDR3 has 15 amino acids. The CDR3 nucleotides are TGTGCCAGTTTGGGGACTACGTACCGCACAGATACGCAGTATTTT. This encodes CASLGTTYRTDTQYF.

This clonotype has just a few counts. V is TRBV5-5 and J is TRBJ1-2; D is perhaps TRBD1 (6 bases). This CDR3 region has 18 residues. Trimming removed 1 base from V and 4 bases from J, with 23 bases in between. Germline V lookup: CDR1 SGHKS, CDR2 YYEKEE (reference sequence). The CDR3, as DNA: TGTGCCAGCAGCTTGAGGGCAGGGGTGGTCCCCTCTAGCTATGGCTACACCTTC. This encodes CASSLRAGVVPSSYGYTF.

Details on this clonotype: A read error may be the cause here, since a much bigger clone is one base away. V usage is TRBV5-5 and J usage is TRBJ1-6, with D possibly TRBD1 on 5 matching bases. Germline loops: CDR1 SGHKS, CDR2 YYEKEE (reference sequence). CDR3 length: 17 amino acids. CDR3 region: CAISLGPKSSYNSPLHF. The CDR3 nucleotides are TGTGCCATCAGCTTGGGGCCCAAAAGCTCCTATAATTCACCCCTCCACTTT. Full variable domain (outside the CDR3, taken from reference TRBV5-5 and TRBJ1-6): DAGVTQSPTHLIKTRGQQVTLRCSPISGHKSVSWYQQVLGQGPQFIFQYYEKEERGRGNFPDRFSARQFPNYSSELNVNALLLGDSALYLCAISLGPKSSYNSPLHFGNGTRLTVT.

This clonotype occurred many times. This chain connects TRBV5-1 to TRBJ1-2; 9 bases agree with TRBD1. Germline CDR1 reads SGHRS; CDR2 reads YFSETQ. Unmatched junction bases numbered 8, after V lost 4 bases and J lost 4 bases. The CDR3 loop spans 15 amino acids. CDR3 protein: CASSADRGRPYGYTF. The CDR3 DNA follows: TGCGCCAGCAGCGCGGACAGGGGCCGGCCCTATGGCTACACCTTC.

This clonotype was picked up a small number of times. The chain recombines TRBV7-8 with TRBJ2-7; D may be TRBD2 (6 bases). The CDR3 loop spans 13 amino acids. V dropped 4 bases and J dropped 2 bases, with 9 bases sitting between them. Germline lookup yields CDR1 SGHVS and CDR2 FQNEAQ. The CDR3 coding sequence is TGTGCCAGCAGCTCCAGGAGGGCCTACGAGCAGTACTTC. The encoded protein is CASSSRRAYEQYF.

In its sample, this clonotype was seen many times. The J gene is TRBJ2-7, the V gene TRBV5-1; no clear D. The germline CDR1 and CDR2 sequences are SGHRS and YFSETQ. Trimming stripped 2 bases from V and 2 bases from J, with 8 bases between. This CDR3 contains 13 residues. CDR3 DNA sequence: TGCGCCAGCAGCTTCCTCCCCACCTACGAGCAGTACTTC. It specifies CASSFLPTYEQYF.

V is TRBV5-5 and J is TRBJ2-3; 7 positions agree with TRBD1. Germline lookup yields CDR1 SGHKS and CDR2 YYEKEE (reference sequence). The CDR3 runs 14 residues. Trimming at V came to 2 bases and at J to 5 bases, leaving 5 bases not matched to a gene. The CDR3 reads CASSFQTGIDTQYF. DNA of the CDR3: TGTGCCAGCAGCTTCCAGACAGGGATAGATACGCAGTATTTT.

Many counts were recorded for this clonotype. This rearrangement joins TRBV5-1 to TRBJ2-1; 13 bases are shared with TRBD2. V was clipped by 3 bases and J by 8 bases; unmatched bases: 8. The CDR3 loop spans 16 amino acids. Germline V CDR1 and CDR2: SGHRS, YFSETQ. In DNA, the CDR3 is TGCGCCAGCAGCTCCGGACTAGCGGGAGAGTCCTATGAGCAGTTCTTC. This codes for CASSSGLAGESYEQFF.

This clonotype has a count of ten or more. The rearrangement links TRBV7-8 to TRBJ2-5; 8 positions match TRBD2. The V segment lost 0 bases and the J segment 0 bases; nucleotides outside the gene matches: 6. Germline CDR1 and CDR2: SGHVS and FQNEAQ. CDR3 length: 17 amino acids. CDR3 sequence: CASSLARLAKYQETQYF. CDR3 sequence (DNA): TGTGCCAGCAGCTTAGCGCGACTAGCGAAATACCAAGAGACCCAGTACTTC.

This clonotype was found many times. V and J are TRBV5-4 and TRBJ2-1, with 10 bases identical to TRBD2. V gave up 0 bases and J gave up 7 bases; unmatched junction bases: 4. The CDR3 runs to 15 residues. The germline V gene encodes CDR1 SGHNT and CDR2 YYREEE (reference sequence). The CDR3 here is CASSLDLAGANEQFF. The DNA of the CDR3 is TGTGCCAGCAGCTTGGATCTAGCGGGAGCTAATGAGCAGTTCTTC.

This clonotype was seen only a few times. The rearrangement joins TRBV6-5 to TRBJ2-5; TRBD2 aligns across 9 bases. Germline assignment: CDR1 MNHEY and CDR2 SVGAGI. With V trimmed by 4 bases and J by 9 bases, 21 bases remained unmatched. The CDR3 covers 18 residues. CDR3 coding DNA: TGTGCCAGCAGTTTGCCGGGGGGCCTCGGCGGGGGGGCCATGGCCCAGTACTTC. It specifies CASSLPGGLGGGAMAQYF.

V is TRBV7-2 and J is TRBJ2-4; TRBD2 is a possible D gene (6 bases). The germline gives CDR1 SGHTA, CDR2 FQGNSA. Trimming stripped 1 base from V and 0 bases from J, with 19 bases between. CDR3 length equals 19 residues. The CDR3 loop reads CASSLGFPSDSLAKNIQYF. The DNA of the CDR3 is TGTGCCAGCAGCTTAGGCTTTCCTAGCGACAGCCTAGCCAAAAACATTCAGTACTTC.

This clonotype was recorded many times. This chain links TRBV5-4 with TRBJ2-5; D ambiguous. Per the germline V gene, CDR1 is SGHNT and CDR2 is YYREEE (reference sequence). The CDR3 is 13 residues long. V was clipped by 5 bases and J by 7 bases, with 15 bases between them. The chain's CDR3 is CASSMESRGTQYF. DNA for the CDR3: TGTGCCAGCAGTATGGAGAGTCGAGGGACCCAGTACTTC. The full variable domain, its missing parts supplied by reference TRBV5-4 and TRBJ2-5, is ETGVTQSPTHLIKTRGQQVTLRCSSQSGHNTVSWYQQALGQGPQFIFQYYREEENGRGNFPPRFSGLQFPNYSSELNVNALELDDSALYLCASSMESRGTQYFGPGTRLLVL.